This entry lists 25 T cell receptor beta chains sequenced from one sample in a study of CD8 T cells in ankylosing spondylitis (dated 2017 in TCRdb). These receptors' antigens are unknown. The protocol used for the library was 5' RACE. The listed sequencing device is Illumina HiSeq 2500. In-frame beta chains were kept once TCRdb had trimmed the public reads at Q25 with fastp and called clones with MiXCR. Rows merge per CDR3 protein into single entries with the most common DNA and genes. Recorded for this sample are fewer than 450,000 distinct CDR3 sequences; roughly 17% of them occurred a single time. Approximately 1% of the sample comes from the top ten. Paper-wide results and their limitations: A TCR beta motif made up of several highly homologous amino acid variants appeared to be characteristic of blood from ankylosing spondylitis patients.

The source material was blood, either unsorted or a sorted T cell fraction (not recorded which). The receptors were sampled from a male donor with ankylosing spondylitis.

This chain uses TRBV6-1 with TRBJ2-5, with TRBD1 as a possible D gene (6 bases). V was trimmed by 7 bases and J by 5 bases, leaving 29 bases between them. The length of the CDR3 is 18 residues. The germline V gene encodes CDR1 MNHNS and CDR2 SASEGT. The CDR3 sequence: CASTQQGRALGGRETQYF. The CDR3 nucleotides read TGTGCCAGCACCCAACAGGGACGTGCCTTGGGTGGTCGGGAGACCCAGTACTTC.

This clonotype was observed a handful of times. The rearrangement uses TRBV7-2 and TRBJ2-3; D might be TRBD1 or TRBD2, each matching 5 bases. The CDR3 covers 13 residues. Germline V gene lookup returns CDR1 SGHTA and CDR2 FQGNSA. V lost 4 bases and J lost 6, with 11 bases in between. The CDR3 spells CASSSTWGDTQYF. CDR3 DNA sequence: TGTGCCAGCAGCTCCACCTGGGGGGATACGCAGTATTTT.

This clonotype was observed a handful of times. CDR3 sequence (DNA): TGTGCCAGCACCTCCGGTGCTAACTATGGCTACACCTTC. This sequence encodes CASTSGANYGYTF. The chain carries TRBV2 and TRBJ1-2; D is uncertain. V lost 7 bases and J lost 0, with 9 bases in between. The CDR3 loop spans 13 amino acids. Germline lookup yields CDR1 SNHLY and CDR2 FYNNEI.

V usage is TRBV28 and J usage is TRBJ1-1; tentative D call: TRBD1 (6 bases). Deletions cut 2 bases from V and 6 bases from J, with 16 bases between. This CDR3 comprises 15 residues. Germline V gene lookup returns CDR1 MDHEN and CDR2 SYDVKM. The CDR3 nucleotides read TGTGCCAGCAGTTTAAGGGGAATAGGGGGGCCTGAAGCTTTCTTT. It encodes CASSLRGIGGPEAFF.

The chain's CDR3 is CASSRVGAPEQFF. CDR3 nucleotide sequence: TGTGCCAGCAGCCGTGTGGGGGCCCCTGAGCAGTTCTTC. The chain joins TRBV7-8 to TRBJ2-1; D might be TRBD1 (6 bases). The CDR3 extends over 13 amino acids. Trimming stripped 5 bases from V and 9 bases from J, with 14 bases between. In germline, CDR1 is SGHVS, CDR2 FQNEAQ.

This clonotype showed up just a few times. The chain recombines TRBV9 with TRBJ1-2, with D possibly matching TRBD1 (5 bases). V lost 6 bases, J lost 10 bases, and 16 bases lay in between. This CDR3 has 12 amino acids. The germline V gene has CDR1 SGDLS and CDR2 YYNGEE. CDR3 in DNA: TGTGCCAGCACAAAGAGCAGGGATGACTACACCTTC. Its protein product is CASTKSRDDYTF.

A remark on this clonotype: The CDR3 carries no conserved terminal phenylalanine or tryptophan, so it likely arises from a read error. The gene calls are TRBV4-2 and TRBJ2-1; D is unclear. Trimming removed 1 base at V and 4 bases at J, with 11 bases between. The CDR3 runs 15 residues. Germline loops: CDR1 LGHNA, CDR2 YNFKEQ. CDR3 sequence reads: CASSQVLGGYNEQFI. The DNA for the CDR3 is TGTGCCAGCAGCCAAGTGCTGGGTGGGTACAATGAGCAGTTCATC.

This clonotype was picked up many times. The chain combines TRBV5-1 with TRBJ1-2, with D possibly matching TRBD1 (5 bases). Germline V gene lookup returns CDR1 SGHRS and CDR2 YFSETQ. This CDR3 region has 14 residues. Trimming removed 3 bases at V and 7 bases at J, with 16 bases between. Here the CDR3 DNA reads TGCGCCAGCAGCTCGGGGACCGAGTTGGTTGGCTACACCTTC. It codes for CASSSGTELVGYTF.

The V gene is TRBV3-1, the J gene TRBJ1-2; D remains unclear. With 1 base removed from V and 2 bases from J, the gap between germline ends came to 8 bases. Germline V gives CDR1 LGHDT, CDR2 YNNKEL (reference sequence). The length of the CDR3 is 14 residues. The chain's CDR3 is CASSQGATNYGYTF. Written as DNA, the CDR3 is TGTGCCAGCAGCCAAGGAGCTACAAACTATGGCTACACCTTC.

This clonotype was seen more than once but under ten times. The DNA of the CDR3 is TGTGCCAGCAGCTTAACGGGGAATACCAATGAGCAGTTCTTC. This translates into CASSLTGNTNEQFF. V usage is TRBV7-8 and J usage is TRBJ2-1; D might be TRBD2 (5 bases). Trimming pared 2 bases from V and 6 bases from J, leaving 11 bases between. CDR1 and CDR2 (germline): SGHVS, FQNEAQ. The CDR3 has 14 residues.

For the CDR3, the DNA is TGCGCCAGCAGCGCAGGGGGCCCCCGGGATAATTCACCCCTCCACTTT. It codes for CASSAGGPRDNSPLHF. The chain couples TRBV5-1 to TRBJ1-6, with 8 bases aligning to TRBD1. This CDR3 has 16 residues. V lost 4 bases, J lost 5 bases, and 8 bases stayed unmatched. CDR1 and CDR2 (germline): SGHRS, YFSETQ.

This clonotype turned up a few times. The gene calls are TRBV2 and TRBJ2-7, with TRBD1 matching 7 bases. V lost 6 bases, J lost 2 bases, and 16 bases stayed unmatched. In germline, CDR1 is SNHLY, CDR2 FYNNEI. This CDR3 comprises 17 residues. The CDR3 DNA follows: TGTGCCAGCAGCCGGAAGGGGGCCTCGCTGGAAGCCTACGAGCAGTACTTC. It encodes CASSRKGASLEAYEQYF.

The rearrangement links TRBV15 to TRBJ2-1; TRBD1 agrees at 9 bases. With V trimmed by 0 bases and J by 5 bases, 8 bases remained unmatched. The CDR3 sequence is 17 residues long. CDR1 is LNHNV, CDR2 YYDKDF, per germline (reference sequence). CDR3 sequence: CATSRDRNRGLHNEQFF. As DNA, the CDR3 is TGTGCCACCAGCAGAGATAGGAACAGGGGGCTCCACAATGAGCAGTTCTTC.

This clonotype was found a few times. CDR3: CASSLAGTSGDWYF. As DNA, the CDR3 is TGTGCCAGCAGCTTAGCCGGGACTAGCGGAGACTGGTACTTC. This chain links TRBV7-2 with TRBJ2-5, with TRBD2 identical over 11 bases. The germline V gene encodes CDR1 SGHTA and CDR2 FQGNSA. Germline trimming cut 0 bases from V and 13 bases from J; bases unmatched to any gene: 7. This CDR3 comprises 14 residues.

The chain couples TRBV9 to TRBJ2-1; D is unresolved. The CDR3 runs 14 residues. Germline V gives CDR1 SGDLS, CDR2 YYNGEE. The V gene lost 0 bases and the J gene lost 5 bases, with 9 bases spanning the gap. CDR3 nucleotides: TGTGCCAGCAGCGTAGGCGGCAGCAACAATGAGCAGTTCTTC. Its translation is CASSVGGSNNEQFF.

CDR3 sequence reads: CASSSYGTGPNTGELFF. The CDR3 DNA is TGTGCCAGCAGTTCCTATGGGACAGGGCCCAACACCGGGGAGCTGTTTTTT. The chain combines TRBV12-3 or TRBV12-4 with TRBJ2-2, with TRBD1 identical over 9 bases. The CDR3 consists of 17 residues. The junction had 8 bases not matched to a gene; V was cut back by 4 bases and J by 2 bases.

Only a few counts were recorded for this clonotype. The chain recombines TRBV20-1 with TRBJ2-7; the D gene is possibly TRBD1 (6 bases). The CDR3 contains 16 residues. Trimming pared 5 bases from V and 5 bases from J, leaving 25 bases between. CDR1 is DFQATT and CDR2 is SNEGSKA in the germline V gene (reference sequence). CDR3: CSAGPGLPGHQDEQYF. The CDR3 nucleotides read TGCAGTGCTGGCCCAGGCCTCCCGGGACATCAGGACGAGCAGTACTTC.

This clonotype was observed a few times. The J gene is TRBJ2-2, the V gene TRBV5-1; tentative D call: TRBD1 (6 bases). Per the germline V gene, CDR1 is SGHRS and CDR2 is YFSETQ. V dropped 2 bases and J dropped 2 bases, with 13 bases sitting between them. The CDR3 is 16 residues long. DNA for the CDR3: TGCGCCAGCAGCTTTTACGACAGGCCTAACACCGGGGAGCTGTTTTTT. Its translation is CASSFYDRPNTGELFF.

This clonotype was observed a few times. V and J are TRBV19 and TRBJ1-5, with 9 bases aligning to TRBD1. The junction had 4 bases not matched to a gene; V was cut back by 7 bases and J by 3 bases. The CDR3 spans 14 residues. Germline lookup yields CDR1 LNHDA and CDR2 SQIVND (reference sequence). The CDR3 region has the DNA TGTGCCAGTACGGGGACAGGGAACAATCAGCCCCAGCATTTT. Its translation is CASTGTGNNQPQHF.

V is TRBV12-3 or TRBV12-4 and J is TRBJ1-6; a possible D gene is TRBD1 (6 bases). The CDR3 has 14 amino acids. V lost 1 base to trimming and J lost 10 bases, with 11 bases between them. For the CDR3, the DNA is TGTGCCAGCAGTTTAGGCAGGGGACGGTCACCCCTCCACTTT. Protein sequence: CASSLGRGRSPLHF.

This chain connects TRBV5-1 to TRBJ1-1, with D perhaps TRBD1 (5 bases). This CDR3 spans 13 amino acids. Trimming removed 6 bases from V and 4 bases from J, with 13 bases in between. The germline V gene has CDR1 SGHRS and CDR2 YFSETQ. The DNA of the CDR3 is TGCGCCAGCACCTGGGACCAGAGCACTGAAGCTTTCTTT. Translation gives CASTWDQSTEAFF. Full variable domain (rest looked up from reference TRBV5-1 and TRBJ1-1): KAGVTQTPRYLIKTRGQQVTLSCSPISGHRSVSWYQQTPGQGLQFLFEYFSETQRNKGNFPGRFSGRQFSNSRSEMNVSTLELGDSALYLCASTWDQSTEAFFGQGTRLTVV.

This rearrangement joins TRBV19 to TRBJ1-5; D remains ambiguous. V dropped 4 bases and J dropped 0 bases, with 10 bases sitting between them. Germline lookup yields CDR1 LNHDA and CDR2 SQIVND (reference sequence). CDR3 size: 15 residues. CDR3 nucleotide sequence: TGTGCCAGTAGTAAGAGGCGGGATAGCAATCAGCCCCAGCATTTT. It specifies CASSKRRDSNQPQHF.

This clonotype was seen ten or more times. The chain recombines TRBV12-3 or TRBV12-4 with TRBJ1-2, with no clear D. Trimming took off 3 bases at V and 5 bases at J, with 10 bases between the two ends. The CDR3 runs 13 residues. The CDR3 nucleotides read TGTGCCAGCAGTTTGGGTTCTGGATATGGCTACACCTTC. This translates into CASSLGSGYGYTF.

This clonotype was picked up a small number of times. The chain combines TRBV20-1 with TRBJ2-1; unclear D gene. This CDR3 has 15 amino acids. CDR1 is DFQATT and CDR2 is SNEGSKA in the germline V gene (reference sequence). Trimming took 1 base from V and 1 from J, leaving 11 bases between them. The CDR3 nucleotides are TGCAGTGCTAGAGGTTGGAAATCGTCCTACAATGAGCAGTTCTTC. It translates to CSARGWKSSYNEQFF.

There are a few counts of this clonotype. The chain links TRBV10-1 to TRBJ1-1, with D unclear. The V and J ends lost 4 bases and 3 bases respectively, with 9 bases between them. The CDR3 totals 13 residues. Germline lookup yields CDR1 WNHNN and CDR2 SYGVQD (reference sequence). CDR3 bases: TGCGCCAGCAGTGTAGGATCGGACACTGAAGCTTTCTTT. Translating it yields CASSVGSDTEAFF.